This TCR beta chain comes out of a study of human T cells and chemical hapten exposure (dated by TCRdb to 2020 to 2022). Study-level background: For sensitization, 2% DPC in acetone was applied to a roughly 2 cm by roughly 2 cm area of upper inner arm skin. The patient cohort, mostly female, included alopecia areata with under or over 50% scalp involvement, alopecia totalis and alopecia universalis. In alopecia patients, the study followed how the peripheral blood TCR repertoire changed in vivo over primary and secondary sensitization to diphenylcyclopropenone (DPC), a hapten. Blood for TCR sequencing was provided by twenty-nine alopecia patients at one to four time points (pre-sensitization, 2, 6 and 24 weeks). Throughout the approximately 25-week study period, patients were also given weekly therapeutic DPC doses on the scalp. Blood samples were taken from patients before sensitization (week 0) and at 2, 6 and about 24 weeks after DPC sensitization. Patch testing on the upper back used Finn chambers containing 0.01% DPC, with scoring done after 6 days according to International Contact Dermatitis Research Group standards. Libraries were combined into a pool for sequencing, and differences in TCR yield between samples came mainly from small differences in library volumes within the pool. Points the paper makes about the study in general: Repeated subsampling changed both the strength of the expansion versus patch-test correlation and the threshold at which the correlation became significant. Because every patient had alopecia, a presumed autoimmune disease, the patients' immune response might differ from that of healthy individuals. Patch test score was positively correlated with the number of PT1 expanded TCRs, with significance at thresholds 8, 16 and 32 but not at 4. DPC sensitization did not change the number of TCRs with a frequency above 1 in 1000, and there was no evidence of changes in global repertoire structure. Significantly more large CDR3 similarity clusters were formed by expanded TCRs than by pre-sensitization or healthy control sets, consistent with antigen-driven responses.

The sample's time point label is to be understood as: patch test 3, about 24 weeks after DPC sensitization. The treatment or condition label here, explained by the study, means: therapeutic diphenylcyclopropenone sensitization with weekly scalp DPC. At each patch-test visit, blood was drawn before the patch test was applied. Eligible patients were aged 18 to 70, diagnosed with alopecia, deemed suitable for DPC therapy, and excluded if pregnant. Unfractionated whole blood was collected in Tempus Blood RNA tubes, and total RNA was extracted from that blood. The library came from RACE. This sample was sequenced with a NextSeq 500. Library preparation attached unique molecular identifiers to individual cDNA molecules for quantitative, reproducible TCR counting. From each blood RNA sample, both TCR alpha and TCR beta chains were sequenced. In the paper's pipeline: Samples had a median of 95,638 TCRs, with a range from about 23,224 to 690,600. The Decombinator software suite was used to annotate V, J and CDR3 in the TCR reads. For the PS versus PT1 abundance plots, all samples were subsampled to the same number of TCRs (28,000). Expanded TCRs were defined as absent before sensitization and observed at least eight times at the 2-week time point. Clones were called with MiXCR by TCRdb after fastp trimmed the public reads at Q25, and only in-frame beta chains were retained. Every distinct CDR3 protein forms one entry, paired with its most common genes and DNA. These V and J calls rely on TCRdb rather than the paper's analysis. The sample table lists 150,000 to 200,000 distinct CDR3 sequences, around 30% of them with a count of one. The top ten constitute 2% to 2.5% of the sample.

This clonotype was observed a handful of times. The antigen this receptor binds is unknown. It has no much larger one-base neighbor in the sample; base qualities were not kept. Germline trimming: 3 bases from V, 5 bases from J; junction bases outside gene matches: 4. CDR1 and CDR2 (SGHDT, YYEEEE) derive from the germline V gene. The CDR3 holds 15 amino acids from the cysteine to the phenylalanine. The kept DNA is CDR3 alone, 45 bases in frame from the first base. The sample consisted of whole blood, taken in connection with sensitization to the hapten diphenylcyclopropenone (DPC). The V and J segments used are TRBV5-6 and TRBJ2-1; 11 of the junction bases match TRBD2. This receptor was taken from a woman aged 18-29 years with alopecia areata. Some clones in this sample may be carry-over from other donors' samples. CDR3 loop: CASSWGLAVDNEQFF. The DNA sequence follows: TGTGCCAGCAGCTGGGGACTAGCGGTCGACAATGAGCAGTTCTTC.